The clone carrying this T cell receptor beta chain has only a few counts. Its antigen is still unknown. The data derive from a study of immune evolution from preneoplasia to lung adenocarcinoma. Sequenced by immunoSEQ multiplex PCR; TCRdb stores in-frame clones only, minus some. Of roughly 4,000 clones listed, over 75% are singletons. Resections took place in Japan or China from about 2014 to 2018. Nucleic acids came from premalignant or tumor cells enriched by macro-dissection. V lost 3 bases and J lost 4, with 10 bases in between. Germline CDR1 GTSNPN, CDR2 SVGIG (reference sequence). The CDR3 is 13 amino acids. Study-level results: Clonality was highest in normal lung, lower in later-stage lesions apparently. From normal lung to invasive adenocarcinoma, top clone frequencies appeared to decrease.

The TCR comes from a person aged 55-80 years with lung adenocarcinoma. Sequencing used FFPE lung adenocarcinoma in situ tissue. The chain carries TRBV30 and TRBJ2-1; D is possibly TRBD1 (6 bases). For the CDR3, the DNA is TGTGCCTGGAGGGGGGCCCAGTACAATGAGCAGTTCTTC. This codes for CAWRGAQYNEQFF.